This paragraph reports one T cell receptor (beta chain). Sequencing used immunoSEQ multiplex PCR; TCRdb keeps in-frame clones, though not all of them. The sample contains about 62,000 clones, roughly 94% of which appear only once. V lost 10 bases, J lost 7 bases, and 14 bases lay in between. In germline, CDR1 is ENHRY, CDR2 SYGVKD. The CDR3 has 12 residues. Treatment described: preoperative locoregional IRX-2 cytokine immunotherapy. Samples came from a phase Ib trial of preoperative locoregional IRX-2 cytokine immunotherapy. This record belongs to a study of preoperative IRX-2 immunotherapy in early breast cancer.

The sequence was obtained from a human donor with breast cancer. The material was obtained from a patient treated with IRX-2 immunotherapy. V and J are TRBV10-3 and TRBJ2-1; TRBD2 might be the D (6 bases). In nucleotides, the CDR3 is TGTGCCACCGGGAGCGCGAGTAATGAGCAGTTCTTC. It specifies CATGSASNEQFF.